Detailed here is one T cell receptor beta chain. The data derive from a study of T-cell reconstitution after alpha-beta-depleted transplantation in children. Germline-derived CDR1 and CDR2 are SGHKS and YYEKEE (reference sequence). V lost 0 bases and J 10 bases, leaving 17 bases between the germline ends. The CDR3 has 16 amino acids. Unique molecular identifiers were used in preparing the TCRbeta library. MiXCR, applied by TCRdb to the PCR reads, yields one record per CDR3 protein. Of about 350,000 distinct CDR3 sequences in the sample, about 17% were seen once. Sequencing used PBMCs, mostly from graft donor cells, obtained 360 days after TCRalphabeta/CD19-depleted stem cell transplant. The J gene is TRBJ1-6, the V gene TRBV5-5; D not resolved. This sequence was found in a male patient under 10 years old who had a stem cell transplant for acute lymphoblastic leukemia, so the T cells may come from the graft donor. CDR3 amino acids: CASSLVLPGPVSPLHF. CDR3 nucleotides: TGTGCCAGCAGCTTGGTTCTCCCCGGACCGGTCTCACCCCTCCACTTT.